The 12 T cell receptor beta chains in this list originate from one sample, sequenced in a study of blood T cell repertoires in COVID-19. Profiled with immunoSEQ multiplex PCR; TCRdb holds only in-frame clones, not every one. The table has approximately 210,000 clones, just under 85% seen once; the top ten hold approximately 15%. The sequencing input was PBMCs or T cells enriched from blood (not recorded which). These receptors were collected from a man aged 35-49 years who had recovered from COVID-19.

V usage is TRBV7-3 and J usage is TRBJ2-3; D not resolved. The germline V gene has CDR1 SGHTA and CDR2 FQGTGA. V was shortened by 3 bases and J by 6 bases, with 7 bases between the two germline ends. The CDR3 sequence is 12 residues long. This CDR3 is CASSFTRDTQYF. DNA for the CDR3: TGTGCCAGCAGCTTTACCCGGGATACGCAGTATTTT.

This sequence joins TRBV28 and TRBJ1-1, with a weak D call TRBD1 (5 bases). Germline CDR1 is MDHEN and CDR2 is SYDVKM. V lost 6 bases and J lost 4, with 15 bases in between. The CDR3 totals 14 residues. CDR3 loop: CASSLSGGVTEAFF. CDR3 bases: TGTGCCAGCAGCTTAAGCGGGGGAGTCACTGAAGCTTTCTTT.

This chain joins TRBV28 and TRBJ2-2, with 12 bases that match TRBD1. Trimming at V came to 4 bases and at J to 6 bases, leaving 15 bases not matched to a gene. Germline CDR1 and CDR2: MDHEN and SYDVKM. This CDR3 comprises 19 residues. CDR3 DNA sequence: TGTGCCAGCAGTTCACCACACTCCCCGGGACAGGGGGCTGCCGGGGAGCTGTTTTTT. Protein: CASSSPHSPGQGAAGELFF.

The rearrangement uses TRBV12-3 or TRBV12-4 and TRBJ2-5; D remains ambiguous. There are 13 residues in the CDR3. With 1 base removed from V and 5 bases from J, the gap between germline ends came to 8 bases. The DNA of the CDR3 is TGTGCCAGCAGTTTAGGGCATTTGGAGACCCAGTACTTC. The encoded protein is CASSLGHLETQYF.

DNA for the CDR3: TGTGCCAGCAGTGACTCGAGAAACGTCACTGAAGCTTTCTTT. Translation gives CASSDSRNVTEAFF. This chain uses TRBV6-4 with TRBJ1-1; D gene ambiguous. The CDR3 runs 14 residues. CDR1 is MRHNA and CDR2 is SNTAGT in the germline V gene. The germline V and J ends were trimmed by 0 bases and 4 bases, with 9 bases remaining between them.

This chain links TRBV3-1 (or the pseudogene TRBV3-2) with TRBJ1-4; D possibly corresponds to TRBD1 (6 bases). The V and J ends lost 4 bases and 5 bases respectively, with 20 bases between them. The CDR3 is 17 residues long. Per the germline V gene, CDR1 is LGHDT and CDR2 is YNNKEL (reference sequence). The CDR3 is CASSPRTVTDLNEKLFF. The DNA of the CDR3 is TGTGCCAGCAGCCCAAGGACAGTGACCGACCTGAATGAAAAACTGTTTTTT.

The V and J genes are TRBV28 and TRBJ2-1, with 8 positions matching TRBD2. The CDR3 sequence is 17 residues long. Germline lookup yields CDR1 MDHEN and CDR2 SYDVKM. The trim removed 5 bases at V and 0 bases at J, leaving 9 bases unmatched. The chain's CDR3 is CASSPVLRGVSYNEQFF. CDR3 sequence (DNA): TGTGCCAGCAGTCCCGTCCTGCGGGGGGTCTCCTACAATGAGCAGTTCTTC.

The chain combines TRBV4-1 with TRBJ2-7; TRBD2 matches at 7 bases. The CDR3 spans 13 residues. J was trimmed by 4 bases and V by 4 bases; bases with no gene match: 4. Per germline, CDR1 MGHRA and CDR2 YSYEKL. CDR3 sequence reads: CASSRDYEYEQYF. The CDR3 DNA follows: TGCGCCAGCAGCCGGGACTACGAATACGAGCAGTACTTC.

This chain uses TRBV5-1 with TRBJ2-7; D ambiguous. Germline V CDR1 and CDR2: SGHRS, YFSETQ. The CDR3 has 13 amino acids. The ends were cut back, 1 base at V and 2 bases at J, with 7 bases in the middle. The CDR3 protein is CASSLTFPYEQYF. The CDR3 DNA reads as TGCGCCAGCAGCTTGACTTTCCCCTACGAGCAGTACTTC.

CDR3 sequence (DNA): TGCGCCAGCAGCCTCGCCATGGGACTAGCGGGACCATCCTACGAGCAGTACTTC. This sequence encodes CASSLAMGLAGPSYEQYF. The V call is TRBV4-1, the J call TRBJ2-7; 13 positions agree with TRBD2. The length of the CDR3 is 18 residues. In germline, CDR1 is MGHRA, CDR2 YSYEKL. V shed 4 bases and J 1 base; nucleotides not matched to a gene: 10.

The J gene is TRBJ1-5, the V gene TRBV4-2, with 8 positions matching TRBD1. The J segment lost 2 bases and the V segment lost 0 bases, leaving 0 bases of the junction unmatched. The CDR3 totals 15 residues. Germline assignment: CDR1 LGHNA and CDR2 YNFKEQ. The CDR3 DNA is TGTGCCAGCAGCCAAGAGACAGGGGGCAATCAGCCCCAGCATTTT. Encoded protein: CASSQETGGNQPQHF.

V gene TRBV13 combines with J gene TRBJ2-1; TRBD1 matches at 8 bases. CDR1 is PRHDT, CDR2 FYEKMQ, per germline (reference sequence). With 5 bases clipped from V and 2 bases from J, the junction kept 8 bases outside the gene matches. CDR3 length equals 16 residues. CDR3: CASSKRTGFPYNEQFF. In DNA form, the CDR3 reads TGTGCCAGCAGCAAACGGACAGGGTTCCCCTACAATGAGCAGTTCTTC.